This T cell receptor beta chain was captured in a study of tumor and adjacent non-tumor tissue in lung cancer (dated 2018 in TCRdb). Study-level background: Of the cohort, eleven to twelve patients had adenocarcinoma, 2 had squamous cell carcinoma and 1 had small cell lung cancer. The approximately 15 enrolled patients, of whom approximately 10 were men and 5 were women, were aged roughly 30 to 85 years and were diagnosed with TNM stage I to III disease. Sequencing produced 125,075,908 productive TCRbeta reads in total, an average of about 4 million reads per sample. The study compared bulk TCRbeta repertoires between lung tumor tissue and matched distant non-tumor lung tissue from around 16 lung cancer patients. A few dozen paired specimens, one tumor and one normal lung sample per patient, were profiled by TCRbeta CDR3 sequencing.

RNA was isolated from bulk, unsorted tissue, and RNA quality was assessed with a NanoDrop ND-1000 and an Agilent 2100. Normal lung samples were distant non-tumor tissue taken more than 3 cm from the tumor edge. The donors were newly diagnosed lung cancer patients admitted for thoracic surgery in China from August to November 2014 who had not received prior chemotherapy. The study excluded patients who had received radiotherapy or chemotherapy before or who had another cancer at the same time. Pieces of surgical tissue measuring roughly 1-2.2 cm3 were kept in RNAlater solution and held at -80 degrees C until needed. General findings and caveats noted by the study authors: TCR diversity was significantly higher in younger patients, and greater tumor TCR diversity was associated with shorter overall survival and shorter disease-free survival. Because peripheral blood was not sequenced, the blood TCRbeta repertoires of the lung cancer patients in the study went unexamined. Only 15 patients were included in the cohort, and the need for larger samples and more detailed clinical data was noted by the authors. Significantly higher TCR diversity (inverse Simpson) was observed in tumor tissue than in normal lung tissue (around 450 vs 150, P = 0.0075, Mann-Whitney U test). The top 100 clones made up a significantly larger cumulative share of the repertoire in normal lung than in tumor tissue. The methods do not name the sequencing platform or mention unique molecular identifiers.

The library came from multiplex PCR. TCRdb records Illumina HiSeq 2500 as the sequencer. Following protocols modified from ARM-PCR, the researchers constructed TCRbeta libraries through three rounds of nested PCR with primers (Table S4). Before sequencing, PCR products in the 200-500 bp range were cut out of the gel and cleaned up using the QIAquick gel extraction kit. Per the original workflow: Trimmomatic was used to clean the reads, FLASH was used to merge the reads into complete CDR3 sequences, and MiTCR was used to assign the reads to V(D)J germline segments. Clonal diversity was calculated as the inverse Simpson's index using VDJtools. In-frame sequences lacking a premature stop codon were counted as productive reads. In TCRdb, the public reads were trimmed at Q25 with fastp and aligned with MiXCR, with productive beta chains retained. Under each unique CDR3 protein, matching rows form one entry showing the most common genes and DNA. The V and J calls were not made by the authors but by TCRdb's processing. The sample data list about 67,000 distinct CDR3 sequences, and around 80% of these were observed just once. The ten largest clones take up less than 50% of the sample.

There are 16 amino acids in the CDR3, from cysteine to phenylalanine inclusive. Only CDR3 DNA remains: 48 bases, in frame from the first base. CDR1 and CDR2 (MNHNS, SASEGT) derive from the germline V gene. Points on this clonotype: It has no known antigen specificity. One junction end does not reproduce the germline sequence, and a read error may be involved.

The sequence is built from TRBV6-1 and TRBJ1-5; TRBD1 is perhaps the D gene, given 5 matching bases. The receptor comes from a man aged 55 to 69 with non-small cell lung cancer. Sequenced sample: distant non-tumor lung tissue. CDR3 protein: CASSHGHYDSNQPQHF. The DNA reads TGTGCCAGTAGCCATGGACACTATGATAGCAATCAACCCCAGCATTTT.